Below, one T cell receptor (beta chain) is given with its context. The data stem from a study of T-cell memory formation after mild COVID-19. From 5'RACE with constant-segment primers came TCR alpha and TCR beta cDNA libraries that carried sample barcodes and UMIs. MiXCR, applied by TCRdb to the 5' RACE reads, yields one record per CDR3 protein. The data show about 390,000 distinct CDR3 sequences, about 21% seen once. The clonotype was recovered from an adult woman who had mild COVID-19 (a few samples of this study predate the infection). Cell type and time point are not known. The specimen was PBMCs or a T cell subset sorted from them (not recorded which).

CDR3 loop: CSARPPSGEIRGEQFF. As DNA, the CDR3 is TGCAGTGCTAGACCCCCTAGCGGGGAGATCCGAGGAGAGCAGTTCTTC. V and J are TRBV20-1 and TRBJ2-1; 9 positions agree with TRBD2. Germline lookup yields CDR1 DFQATT and CDR2 SNEGSKA (reference sequence). V gave up 2 bases and J gave up 10 bases; unmatched junction bases: 15. The CDR3 has 16 amino acids.